These 13 T cell receptor beta chains came from one sample sequenced in a study of T cells after yellow fever vaccination. TCRdb analysed the 5' RACE reads with MiXCR anew, one entry per CDR3 protein. The profile covers about 340,000 distinct CDR3 sequences, with under 15% appearing a single time and 2.5% to 4% taken by the ten largest. Sequenced here: CD4+ T cells sorted from PBMCs, sampled 15 days after the yellow fever booster vaccination. These receptors were taken from a young man who received the YFV17D yellow fever vaccine.

This clonotype turned up a few times. This chain joins TRBV21-1 and TRBJ2-2. TRBV21-1 is noted as a pseudogene. CDR3 length equals 15 residues. The CDR3 sequence: CASSIEGTDTGELFF. The DNA for the CDR3 is TGTGCCAGCAGCATAGAAGGGACGGACACCGGGGAGCTGTTTTTT.

V and J are TRBV6-5 and TRBJ2-1; 7 bases align to TRBD1. V lost 5 bases and J lost 5; bases outside the gene matches: 9. The CDR3 extends over 15 amino acids. Germline lookup yields CDR1 MNHEY and CDR2 SVGAGI. CDR3 loop: CASSLLGGPHNEQFF. The CDR3 nucleotides are TGTGCCAGCAGTCTCCTAGGGGGCCCTCACAATGAGCAGTTCTTC.

The chain links TRBV20-1 to TRBJ2-3; possibly TRBD1 or TRBD2 for D (5 bases each). V dropped 7 bases and J dropped 6 bases, with 20 bases sitting between them. Germline V gives CDR1 DFQATT, CDR2 SNEGSKA (reference sequence). There are 14 residues in the CDR3. The CDR3 here is CSVPPGTGSDTQYF. The CDR3 nucleotides read TGCAGTGTTCCGCCTGGGACCGGCAGCGATACGCAGTATTTT.

The chain carries TRBV7-9 and TRBJ2-5, with TRBD2 identical over 13 bases. CDR1 SEHNR and CDR2 FQNEAQ come from the germline V gene (reference sequence). Trimming removed 5 bases from V and 5 bases from J; junction bases left unmatched: 2. CDR3 length: 14 residues. As DNA, the CDR3 is TGTGCCAGCAGCGGACTAGCGGGGGTGGAGACCCAGTACTTC. This encodes CASSGLAGVETQYF. Drawing the rest from reference TRBV7-9 and TRBJ2-5, the complete variable domain is DTGVSQNPRHKITKRGQNVTFRCDPISEHNRLYWYRQTLGQGPEFLTYFQNEAQLEKSRLLSDRFSAERPKGSFSTLEIQRTEQGDSAMYLCASSGLAGVETQYFGPGTRLLVL.

This clonotype showed up many times. The chain combines TRBV7-9 with TRBJ1-3; 10 bases agree with TRBD1. V lost 5 bases to trimming and J lost 2 bases; unmatched junction nucleotides: 3. This CDR3 is 15 amino acids long. From germline, CDR1 is SEHNR and CDR2 FQNEAQ (reference sequence). The CDR3 sequence: CASSLTGGTGNTIYF. CDR3 DNA sequence: TGTGCCAGCAGCCTGACAGGGGGCACTGGAAACACCATATATTTT.

This chain connects TRBV12-3 or TRBV12-4 to TRBJ2-2, with 8 bases fitting TRBD1. The CDR3 totals 17 residues. The V gene end was trimmed by 3 bases and the J gene end by 1 base; junction bases not matched to a gene: 7. The CDR3 spells CASSFAQGTGNTGELFF. The CDR3 DNA is TGTGCCAGCAGTTTCGCACAGGGGACAGGGAACACCGGGGAGCTGTTTTTT.

This clonotype was seen repeatedly, ten times or more. The chain employs TRBV13 and TRBJ1-1, with TRBD1 as a possible D gene (5 bases). V was shortened by 3 bases and J by 11 bases, with 7 bases between the two germline ends. The CDR3 sequence is 10 residues long. CDR1 is PRHDT, CDR2 FYEKMQ, per germline (reference sequence). Here the CDR3 reads CASSLGDAFF. The DNA of the CDR3 is TGTGCCAGCAGCTTGGGGGATGCTTTCTTT.

This clonotype was detected only a few times. The genes are TRBV7-2 and TRBJ1-2, with 7 bases fitting TRBD1. Germline values: CDR1 SGHTA, CDR2 FQGNSA. The CDR3 consists of 14 residues. V lost 5 bases to trimming and J lost 3 bases; unmatched junction nucleotides: 6. The CDR3 DNA reads as TGTGCCAGCAGCCCCTCGGGGACAGACTATGGCTACACCTTC. Its protein is CASSPSGTDYGYTF.

The chain employs TRBV11-2 and TRBJ2-3; 7 nucleotides match TRBD2. The V segment lost 5 bases and the J segment 9 bases; nucleotides outside the gene matches: 14. CDR1 and CDR2 from the germline V gene are SGHAT and FQNNGV. CDR3 length equals 15 residues. CDR3 sequence: CASSPLGEGIGTQYF. For the CDR3, the DNA is TGTGCCAGCAGCCCCTTAGGGGAGGGGATAGGAACGCAGTATTTT. Complete variable domain (other parts from reference TRBV11-2 and TRBJ2-3): EAGVAQSPRYKIIEKRQSVAFWCNPISGHATLYWYQQILGQGPKLLIQFQNNGVVDDSQLPKDRFSAERLKGVDSTLKIQPAKLEDSAVYLCASSPLGEGIGTQYFGPGTRLTVL.

This clonotype has just a few counts. The CDR3 sequence: CASSSLVPGQIYEQYV. CDR3 DNA sequence: TGCGCCAGCAGCTCCCTGGTTCCGGGACAGATCTACGAGCAGTACGTC. The chain links TRBV5-1 to TRBJ2-7, with 7 positions matching TRBD1. The CDR3 runs 16 residues. CDR1 SGHRS and CDR2 YFSETQ come from the germline V gene. Trimming removed 3 bases from V and 3 bases from J; junction bases left unmatched: 12.

This clonotype turned up a few times. The chain has TRBV27 and TRBJ1-1; D not certain. With 4 bases removed from V and 6 bases from J, the gap between germline ends came to 6 bases. Germline CDR1 reads MNHEY; CDR2 reads SMNVEV (reference sequence). The CDR3 totals 11 residues. The CDR3: CASSSRPEAFF. The CDR3 DNA sequence: TGTGCCAGCAGTTCGAGACCTGAAGCTTTCTTT.

At least ten counts were recorded for this clonotype. V and J are TRBV28 and TRBJ1-2; no definite D call. In germline, CDR1 is MDHEN, CDR2 SYDVKM. The CDR3 spans 11 residues. Trimming took 3 bases from V and 2 from J, leaving 1 base between them. The CDR3 loop is CASSLNYGYTF. The CDR3 bases are TGTGCCAGCAGTTTGAACTATGGCTACACCTTC.

This clonotype was seen only once. The CDR3 DNA reads TGTGCCAGCTCACCGGGACAGATAAATCAGCCCCAGCATTTT. It codes for CASSPGQINQPQHF. The rearrangement links TRBV18 to TRBJ1-5; 7 nucleotides agree with TRBD1. After removal of 3 bases from V and 4 bases from J, the junction contained 3 bases not matched to a gene. Germline CDR1 reads KGHSH; CDR2 reads LQKENI. The CDR3 consists of 14 residues.